The T cell receptor beta chain under discussion was sequenced for a study of T-cell memory formation after mild COVID-19. About the research overall: The two donors had largely donor-specific TCR clusters.

The TCR alpha and TCR beta cDNA libraries, bearing sample barcodes and UMIs, were generated by 5'RACE using constant-segment primers. TCRdb reanalysed the 5' RACE reads using MiXCR and keeps one entry per CDR3 protein. The table shows roughly 500,000 distinct CDR3 sequences, with roughly 22% occurring only once. This clonotype has at least ten counts. Germline CDR1 is LGHNA and CDR2 is YNFKEQ. This CDR3 is built from 13 residues. V gave up 8 bases and J gave up 4 bases; unmatched junction bases: 3. The clonotype comes from an adult woman who had mild COVID-19 (a few samples of this study predate the infection). Cell type and time point are not known. The chain has TRBV4-2 and TRBJ2-1; TRBD2 matches 9 bases. What was sequenced was PBMCs or a T cell subset sorted from them (not recorded which). This CDR3 is CASGTSSYNEQFF. The CDR3 DNA is TGTGCCAGCGGGACTAGCTCTTACAATGAGCAGTTCTTC.